The 32 T cell receptor beta chains below were found in one sample sequenced in a study of T cells in Graves' hyperthyroidism and ophthalmopathy. There were TCR beta CDR3 regions amplified from RNA transcripts. The primer set for the first-round RT-PCR of the TCR CDR3 was HTBI. TCRdb redid the calling of the multiplex PCR reads with MiXCR, one entry per CDR3 protein. The sample records about 210,000 distinct CDR3 sequences, more than 15% being singletons. What was sequenced was blood. The origin of the receptors is a man over 45 with Graves' hyperthyroidism.

Remarks on this clonotype: A much bigger clone sits one base away, suggesting this may be a read error. The V call is TRBV11-2, the J call TRBJ2-1; D uncertain. This CDR3 spans 16 amino acids. The V gene's germline CDR1 is SGHAT and CDR2 FQNNGV. The CDR3 loop reads CASTLMGSYTYNERFF. DNA of the CDR3: TGTGCCAGCACCCTAATGGGCAGCTATACCTACAATGAGCGGTTCTTC.

This clonotype was detected ten times or more. CDR3 nucleotide sequence: TGTGCCAGCAGCTTAGGTGGCCTTGAAGCTTTCTTT. Translating gives CASSLGGLEAFF. V is TRBV11-2 and J is TRBJ1-1; the D is unclear. V lost 1 base and J lost 7, with 7 bases in between. Germline CDR1 is SGHAT and CDR2 is FQNNGV. The CDR3 contains 12 residues.

This clonotype was detected many times. The rearrangement joins TRBV18 to TRBJ1-3; D is perhaps TRBD1 (5 bases). The CDR3 has 16 residues. The V gene's germline CDR1 is KGHSH and CDR2 LQKENI. V was trimmed by 2 bases and J by 2 bases, leaving 13 bases between them. The CDR3 here is CASSPSPAGTGNTIYF. The CDR3 nucleotides read TGTGCCAGCTCACCATCCCCGGCAGGGACTGGAAACACCATATATTTT.

The chain uses TRBV7-2 and TRBJ1-2; possibly TRBD1 for D (5 bases). This CDR3 is 18 amino acids long. CDR1 is SGHTA and CDR2 is FQGNSA in the germline V gene. The V end lost 2 bases, the J end lost 0 bases, and 19 bases lay between the germline ends. The CDR3 sequence is CASSLLGGSDVANYGYTF. The CDR3 nucleotides read TGTGCCAGCAGCTTATTGGGGGGATCCGACGTAGCTAACTATGGCTACACCTTC.

This clonotype was observed a few times. The rearrangement uses TRBV28 and TRBJ1-5; 7 bases map to TRBD1. The J segment lost 0 bases and the V segment lost 3 bases, leaving 8 bases of the junction unmatched. The germline V gene has CDR1 MDHEN and CDR2 SYDVKM. The CDR3 length is 17 residues. The CDR3: CASSFGDRQYSNQPQHF. CDR3 sequence (DNA): TGTGCCAGCAGTTTTGGGGACAGACAGTATAGCAATCAGCCCCAGCATTTT.

This clonotype was found many times. This chain links TRBV5-1 with TRBJ2-7; weak D call: TRBD2 (6 bases). Germline CDR1 SGHRS, CDR2 YFSETQ. V was cut by 0 bases and J by 0 bases, with 10 bases left in between. The CDR3 sequence is 15 residues long. In DNA, the CDR3 is TGCGCCAGCAGCTTGGAGGTGGGGGGCTCCTACGAGCAGTACTTC. Protein product: CASSLEVGGSYEQYF.

The V gene is TRBV7-9, the J gene TRBJ1-1; D gene uncertain. Germline V lookup: CDR1 SEHNR, CDR2 FQNEAQ (reference sequence). V was pared by 6 bases and J by 4 bases, with 9 bases between. This CDR3 is built from 12 residues. Here the CDR3 reads CASSFRSTEAFF. CDR3 sequence (DNA): TGTGCCAGCAGTTTCCGGAGCACTGAAGCTTTCTTT.

This clonotype was seen repeatedly, ten times or more. The rearrangement uses TRBV5-1 and TRBJ2-1; 8 nucleotides agree with TRBD2. The CDR3 totals 15 residues. The trim removed 0 bases at V and 4 bases at J, leaving 3 bases unmatched. Per germline, CDR1 SGHRS and CDR2 YFSETQ. The CDR3, as DNA: TGCGCCAGCAGCTTGGGCGGGGGGTCGTACAATGAGCAGTTCTTC. Its protein is CASSLGGGSYNEQFF.

The chain has TRBV25-1 and TRBJ2-7; 7 bases agree with TRBD1. The CDR3 has 15 residues. Germline V gene sequence: CDR1 MGHDK, CDR2 SYGVNS. J was trimmed by 2 bases and V by 6 bases; bases with no gene match: 10. The CDR3 sequence: CASSEPGQPTYEQYF. CDR3 nucleotide sequence: TGTGCCAGCAGCGAACCGGGACAGCCGACCTACGAGCAGTACTTC.

This sequence joins TRBV15 and TRBJ2-3, with no clear D. Germline assignment: CDR1 LNHNV and CDR2 YYDKDF (reference sequence). V shed 2 bases and J shed 2 bases, with 11 bases lying between them. This CDR3 region has 15 residues. The CDR3 bases are TGTGCCACCAGCAGAATGGAACGGCTCACAGATACGCAGTATTTT. Protein sequence: CATSRMERLTDTQYF.

This clonotype has at least ten counts. The V and J genes are TRBV6-2 or TRBV6-3 and TRBJ2-5, with 8 bases lining up with TRBD1. With 6 bases clipped from V and 5 bases from J, the junction kept 11 bases outside the gene matches. Germline V lookup: CDR1 MNHEY, CDR2 SVGEGT. The CDR3 sequence is 15 residues long. The CDR3 loop reads CASRLSQNRGETQYF. The CDR3 region has the DNA TGTGCCAGCAGGCTTTCTCAAAACAGGGGGGAGACCCAGTACTTC.

This clonotype has a count of ten or more. The V call is TRBV7-9, the J call TRBJ2-5; D is unclear. The CDR3 sequence is 14 residues long. Germline CDR1 and CDR2: SEHNR and FQNEAQ (reference sequence). V lost 2 bases and J 2 bases, leaving 9 bases between the germline ends. The DNA for the CDR3 is TGTGCCAGCAGCTTAAGACAAATACAAGAGACCCAGTACTTC. Amino acid sequence: CASSLRQIQETQYF.

This clonotype was counted once. The chain uses TRBV19 and TRBJ1-6; 7 bases match TRBD1. The germline V gene has CDR1 LNHDA and CDR2 SQIVND (reference sequence). The CDR3 runs to 14 residues. Trimming removed 6 bases from V and 11 bases from J; junction bases left unmatched: 10. CDR3 nucleotide sequence: TGTGCCAGTAGCCACGAGAGGGGGCGACCACCCCTCCACTTT. Amino acids: CASSHERGRPPLHF.

This clonotype came up a few times. The rearrangement links TRBV4-1 to TRBJ2-4; the D gene could be TRBD1 or TRBD2 (5 bases each). The CDR3 extends over 17 amino acids. The V end lost 5 bases, the J end lost 0 bases, and 17 bases lay between the germline ends. The V gene's germline CDR1 is MGHRA and CDR2 YSYEKL. CDR3 sequence reads: CASSGRDRTIAKNIQYF. The CDR3 bases are TGCGCCAGCAGCGGCCGGGACCGTACTATAGCCAAAAACATTCAGTACTTC.

This clonotype has a handful of counts. J is TRBJ1-5 and V is TRBV7-9; D may be TRBD1 (6 bases). V dropped 1 base and J dropped 9 bases, with 16 bases sitting between them. CDR1 and CDR2 from the germline V gene are SEHNR and FQNEAQ (reference sequence). The CDR3 extends over 15 amino acids. DNA of the CDR3: TGTGCCAGCAGCTTAGGCAGGGGCAGAGGGGGGCCCCAGCATTTT. It codes for CASSLGRGRGGPQHF.

Many counts were recorded for this clonotype. The chain joins TRBV18 to TRBJ2-3, with D maybe TRBD1 (5 bases). The CDR3 consists of 15 residues. Between the trimmed V and J ends, which lost 3 bases and 8 bases, there was a span of 18 bases. Germline V gene data show CDR1 as KGHSH and CDR2 as LQKENI. The CDR3 DNA reads TGTGCCAGCTCACCCATGGGGCAGTCCGTTGGTACGCAGTATTTT. It translates to CASSPMGQSVGTQYF.

The V gene is TRBV9, the J gene TRBJ2-3; D call uncertain. The germline V and J ends were trimmed by 1 base and 2 bases, with 5 bases remaining between them. There are 13 residues in the CDR3. Germline loops: CDR1 SGDLS, CDR2 YYNGEE. CDR3 in DNA: TGTGCCAGCAGCGTATTCCTCACAGATACGCAGTATTTT. It encodes CASSVFLTDTQYF.

V gene TRBV4-2 combines with J gene TRBJ2-7, with D tentatively TRBD1 (5 bases). This CDR3 spans 15 amino acids. In germline, CDR1 is LGHNA, CDR2 YNFKEQ. V gave up 0 bases and J gave up 3 bases, with 12 bases separating them. CDR3 DNA: TGTGCCAGCAGCCAAGACTGGGGAAGGGGCTACGAGCAGTACTTC. Residues: CASSQDWGRGYEQYF.

In this sample, this clonotype turned up many times. The chain links TRBV27 to TRBJ2-7; 14 bases fit TRBD2. In germline, CDR1 is MNHEY, CDR2 SMNVEV (reference sequence). This CDR3 is built from 19 residues. V shed 6 bases and J 2 bases; nucleotides not matched to a gene: 15. Here the CDR3 reads CASSALLGLAGGRTYEQYF. The CDR3 coding sequence is TGTGCCAGCAGCGCCCTACTAGGACTAGCGGGAGGTAGGACCTACGAGCAGTACTTC.

This clonotype was picked up many times. The J gene is TRBJ2-5, the V gene TRBV20-1; 9 bases match TRBD1. V was clipped by 6 bases and J by 1 base; unmatched bases: 6. Germline V gene sequence: CDR1 DFQATT, CDR2 SNEGSKA (reference sequence). The CDR3 has 14 amino acids. The CDR3 reads CSAPGQGLQETQYF. The CDR3 coding sequence is TGCAGTGCGCCGGGACAGGGCCTCCAAGAGACCCAGTACTTC.

There are many counts of this clonotype. This sequence joins TRBV7-9 and TRBJ2-5; perhaps D is TRBD1 or TRBD2 (5 bases each). This CDR3 is 14 amino acids long. The germline gives CDR1 SEHNR, CDR2 FQNEAQ (reference sequence). Trimming shortened V by 3 bases and J by 1 base, and 9 bases separated the two germline ends. The CDR3 loop reads CASSLGVAQETQYF. The CDR3 DNA is TGTGCCAGCAGCTTGGGGGTGGCCCAAGAGACCCAGTACTTC.

The chain carries TRBV5-4 and TRBJ1-6, with D possibly being TRBD1 (6 bases). This CDR3 has 13 amino acids. V lost 5 bases, J lost 8 bases, and 11 bases lay in between. CDR1 is SGHNT, CDR2 YYREEE, per germline (reference sequence). Here the CDR3 DNA reads TGTGCCAGCAGGACAGAGGGGGATTCACCCCTCCACTTT. It codes for CASRTEGDSPLHF.

This clonotype was seen a few times. The chain employs TRBV11-3 and TRBJ2-5; D not certain. The V end was cut by 5 bases, the J end by 2 bases, with 9 bases between. The length of the CDR3 is 13 residues. Germline assignment: CDR1 SGHNT and CDR2 YENEEA. CDR3 DNA sequence: TGTGCCAGCAGCAATAGTGTGCAAGAGACCCAGTACTTC. Protein product: CASSNSVQETQYF.

This clonotype was detected many times. The chain couples TRBV27 to TRBJ2-7; possible D gene TRBD2, 5 bases. Trimming took 7 bases from V and 3 from J, leaving 13 bases between them. The CDR3 has 13 amino acids. The germline gives CDR1 MNHEY, CDR2 SMNVEV (reference sequence). CDR3 sequence: CASKRSSIYEQYF. CDR3 sequence (DNA): TGTGCCAGCAAGCGTTCTAGCATCTACGAGCAGTACTTC.

This clonotype was observed at least ten times. The gene calls are TRBV2 and TRBJ1-5; D unresolved. Germline CDR1 is SNHLY and CDR2 is FYNNEI. Trimming removed 8 bases at V and 2 bases at J, with 10 bases between. The CDR3 consists of 13 residues. CDR3 in amino acids: CASRVGGNQPQHF. DNA for the CDR3: TGTGCCAGCCGCGTGGGAGGCAATCAGCCCCAGCATTTT.

This clonotype was picked up many times. The chain combines TRBV10-3 with TRBJ2-7; D perhaps matches TRBD2 (5 bases). The CDR3 contains 13 residues. Trimming removed 10 bases from V and 6 bases from J, with 19 bases in between. From germline, CDR1 is ENHRY and CDR2 SYGVKD. The CDR3 nucleotides are TGTGCCACTGCAGTGGGAGTTAATCCCGAGCAGTACTTC. As protein: CATAVGVNPEQYF.

In this sample, this clonotype turned up many times. The chain employs TRBV18 and TRBJ2-1; D gene unclear. V was pared by 2 bases and J by 0 bases, with 8 bases between. Germline assignment: CDR1 KGHSH and CDR2 LQKENI. The CDR3 spans 15 residues. The CDR3 nucleotides are TGTGCCAGCTCACCAGCGAGTTACTCCTACAATGAGCAGTTCTTC. This sequence encodes CASSPASYSYNEQFF.

This clonotype has ten or more counts. The gene calls are TRBV6-2 or TRBV6-3 and TRBJ2-1; weak D call: TRBD2 (6 bases). The CDR3 extends over 15 amino acids. Looked up from germline, CDR1 is MNHEY and CDR2 is SVGEGT. V lost 5 bases, J lost 4 bases, and 15 bases lay in between. The CDR3 sequence: CASSPLSGPYNEQFF. CDR3 nucleotides: TGTGCCAGCAGTCCGCTGAGCGGGCCTTACAATGAGCAGTTCTTC.

The table lists this clonotype with many counts. The chain employs TRBV11-3 and TRBJ2-5, with a tentative D call TRBD2 (5 bases). Germline V gives CDR1 SGHNT, CDR2 YENEEA. Trimming left V 7 bases short and J 0 bases short, with 15 bases between. CDR3 length: 15 amino acids. The CDR3 nucleotides read TGTGCCAGCACGCCAAGAGGGAGTTACCAAGAGACCCAGTACTTC. It is translated as CASTPRGSYQETQYF.

This clonotype was recorded a few times. The chain joins TRBV10-3 to TRBJ2-2; 8 nucleotides line up with TRBD1. Per the germline V gene, CDR1 is ENHRY and CDR2 is SYGVKD. Trimming took 2 bases from V and 1 from J; bases not matched to a gene: 3. The CDR3 length is 16 residues. CDR3 sequence (DNA): TGTGCCATCAGTGAGACGGGACAGGAGAACACCGGGGAGCTGTTTTTT. Translated, it gives CAISETGQENTGELFF.

In its sample, this clonotype was seen many times. The chain couples TRBV10-3 to TRBJ2-7, with 8 bases fitting TRBD1. V shed 4 bases, J shed 3 bases, and the junction held 8 bases outside the gene matches. The CDR3 is 15 residues long. The V gene's germline CDR1 is ENHRY and CDR2 SYGVKD. CDR3 in amino acids: CAISGRDRSNYEQYF. In nucleotides, the CDR3 is TGTGCCATCAGTGGCCGGGACAGGAGTAACTACGAGCAGTACTTC.

In its sample, this clonotype was seen many times. The chain employs TRBV20-1 and TRBJ2-3; D uncertain. Germline V gene lookup returns CDR1 DFQATT and CDR2 SNEGSKA (reference sequence). V dropped 6 bases and J dropped 12 bases, with 22 bases sitting between them. The CDR3 spans 13 residues. Written as DNA, the CDR3 is TGCAGTGCCAGGAGAGCGCTAACACGCCCCCAGTATTTT. Its protein product is CSARRALTRPQYF.